This TCR beta chain emerged from a study of CD8+ T cells in alopecia areata. Sorting of the five patients' CD4+ cells gave CD25+CD127- cells as the output. The sequencing template was cDNA reverse transcribed from extracted RNA. TCRdb's table, derived via immunoSEQ multiplex PCR, lists solely in-frame clones and lacks some. This table holds around 36,000 clones, around half found once. Germline-derived CDR1 and CDR2 are MNHNY and SVGAGI (reference sequence). Trimming stripped 7 bases from V and 1 base from J, with 7 bases between. CDR3 length equals 12 residues. Sequenced: CD4+ Tregs sorted from blood. The TCR originated in a human donor with alopecia areata. The chain is built from TRBV6-6 and TRBJ1-1; D is ambiguous. The CDR3 protein is CASIGRNTEAFF. The CDR3, as DNA: TGTGCCAGCATTGGCAGGAACACTGAAGCTTTCTTT.